The rows below give T cell receptor beta chains drawn from one sample of a study of identical twins. TCRdb independently ran MiXCR on the 5' RACE reads; one entry per CDR3 protein. The sample yields nearly 650,000 distinct CDR3 sequences, around 7.5% seen once. These data also featured in a second study, about yellow fever vaccine responses in identical twins.

The sequenced sample consisted of PBMCs. These receptors were obtained from a young woman in good health. Each CDR3 is given with its conserved first and last residue. The order of the fields is clone size, V gene, D gene, J gene, CDR3 DNA, CDR3 protein. The D gene is left open where the match is weak. Where a row states a size, it is once, few, many or the class of an expanded clone; other rows omit it.

>few|TRBV7-2|.|TRBJ1-1
TGTGCCAGCAGCTTAGAAGGAGGGGGAAACACTGAAGCTTTCTTT
CASSLEGGGNTEAFF
>many|TRBV4-1|.|TRBJ2-5
TGCGCCAGCAGCCAACCGGGCGGTCTGAGGACCCAGTACTTC
CASSQPGGLRTQYF
>.|TRBV6-1|.|TRBJ1-5
TGTGCCAGCAGTGACAGGGGACGGGATCAGCCCCAGCATTTT
CASSDRGRDQPQHF
>few|TRBV24-1|TRBD2|TRBJ2-3
TGTGCCACCAGTGATTTCAGCGGGGTCGATACGCAGTATTTT
CATSDFSGVDTQYF
>.|TRBV10-3|TRBD2|TRBJ2-2
TGTGCCATCAGTGCCCCACGGGAGGCCACAAACACCGGGGAGCTGTTTTTT
CAISAPREATNTGELFF
>.|TRBV9|TRBD2|TRBJ2-7
TGTGCCAGCAGCGTAGGCGGGACTAGCGGGAGTGGTGAGCAGTACTTC
CASSVGGTSGSGEQYF
>.|TRBV12-3/TRBV12-4|TRBD2|TRBJ2-5
TGTGCCTGCCTAGCGGTGGGGGAGACCCAGTACTTC
CACLAVGETQYF
>many|TRBV9|.|TRBJ2-1
TGTGCCAGCAGCGTAGAAGGGACTCCTGGTGATGAGCAGTTCTTC
CASSVEGTPGDEQFF
>.|TRBV24-1|TRBD1|TRBJ2-7
TGTGCCACCAGCTTGGGACAGGGGGCCTACGAGCAGTACTTC
CATSLGQGAYEQYF
>many|TRBV2|.|TRBJ2-3
TGTGCCAGCAGCCCACCCCCCTACGATCATACGCAGTATTTT
CASSPPPYDHTQYF
>few|TRBV29-1|TRBD1|TRBJ2-1
TGCAGCGCTGCCTTAGACAGGGGTTACAATGAGCAGTTCTTC
CSAALDRGYNEQFF
>.|TRBV5-1|.|TRBJ2-3
TGCGCCAGCAGCTTGGCCTGGACGGGGGGCGCAGATACGCAGTATTTT
CASSLAWTGGADTQYF
>many|TRBV5-1|.|TRBJ2-7
TGCGCCAGCACCCTCCTAGGACAATCCGCCTTTCCCTACGAGCAGTACTTC
CASTLLGQSAFPYEQYF
>few|TRBV6-1|.|TRBJ1-5
TGTGCCAGCGGCCAGGGTTTCAATCAGCCCCAGCATTTT
CASGQGFNQPQHF
>few|TRBV5-1|.|TRBJ2-2
TGCGCCTCACGCCGGCTCGCGACGAACACCGGGGAGCTGTTTTTT
CASRRLATNTGELFF
>many|TRBV25-1|.|TRBJ2-1
TGTGCCAGCAGTGAAGCTCCGGGGGAGGCCAAATACAATGAGCAGTTCTTC
CASSEAPGEAKYNEQFF
>.|TRBV27|.|TRBJ2-2
TGTGCCAGCACCCCTTCGGGCAAGGTTTCCGGGGAGCTGTTTTTT
CASTPSGKVSGELFF
>many|TRBV7-9|.|TRBJ1-6
TGTGCCAGCAGCTTTAGCACAGAGAATTCACCCCTCCACTTT
CASSFSTENSPLHF
>.|TRBV5-1|.|TRBJ1-1
TGCGCCAGCACCCTTGGAGGAGGGGCGGTGGTCAACACTGAAGCTTTCTTT
CASTLGGGAVVNTEAFF
>.|TRBV28|TRBD1|TRBJ2-7
TGTGCCAGCAGTGCACCGGGACAGGGCCCCTACGAGCAGTACTTC
CASSAPGQGPYEQYF
>.|TRBV10-3|TRBD2|TRBJ2-1
TGTGCCATCAGTGAGCCGGGACTAGCGGGGAGCTCCTACAATGAGCAGTTCTTC
CAISEPGLAGSSYNEQFF
>many|TRBV24-1|TRBD2|TRBJ2-2
TGTGCCACCAGTGACCCGAGCTGGGGACTAGCCAACACCGGGGAGCTGTTTTTT
CATSDPSWGLANTGELFF
>few|TRBV9|TRBD2|TRBJ2-1
TGTGCCAGCAGCCTGAGACTAGCGGGAGATTTCAATGAGCAGTTCTTC
CASSLRLAGDFNEQFF
>few|TRBV6-1|.|TRBJ2-4
TGTGCCAGCAGTGGGGTAGTTGGGGGCCGTGGGGAAAACATTCAGTACTTC
CASSGVVGGRGENIQYF
>few|TRBV4-1|TRBD2|TRBJ2-1
TGCGCCAGCACCGAAAGGGAGGGAAGTGAGCAGTTCTTC
CASTEREGSEQFF
>few|TRBV15|.|TRBJ1-4
TGTGCCACCAGCAGAGATGGAGAAAAACTGTTTTTT
CATSRDGEKLFF
>few|TRBV27|.|TRBJ2-6
TGTGCCAGCAGTCCGGTGAGGGGGAAGACGACTGGGGCCAACGTCCTGACTTTC
CASSPVRGKTTGANVLTF
>many|TRBV29-1|.|TRBJ2-5
TGCAGCGTTCCCGGGCCAGACCAAGAGACCCAGTACTTC
CSVPGPDQETQYF
>.|TRBV6-1|.|TRBJ2-3
TGTGCCAGCGGAGCAGGGGCCACAGATACGCAGTATTTT
CASGAGATDTQYF
>few|TRBV10-3|TRBD1|TRBJ2-3
TGTGCCATCAGCGGTGGACAGGGAAATACGCAGTATTTT
CAISGGQGNTQYF
>.|TRBV4-1|TRBD2|TRBJ2-1
TGCGCCAGCAGCCAAGACGGACTAGCGGGATTACGGGAGCAGTTCTTC
CASSQDGLAGLREQFF
>many|TRBV4-1|.|TRBJ2-1
TGCGCCAGCAGCCAAGATTTTAGCTCCCCGTTAAATGAGCAGTTCTTC
CASSQDFSSPLNEQFF
>many|TRBV5-6|.|TRBJ1-5
TGTGCCAGCAGCTGGACAGCTAGCAATCAGCCCCAGCATTTT
CASSWTASNQPQHF
>few|TRBV11-2|.|TRBJ2-3
TGTGCCAGCAGCCTCGCCGTATACAGCACAGATACGCAGTATTTT
CASSLAVYSTDTQYF
>.|TRBV20-1|.|TRBJ1-5
TGCAGTGCTATAATAGGACAGATGAGCAATCAGCCCCAGCATTTT
CSAIIGQMSNQPQHF
>many|TRBV12-3/TRBV12-4|TRBD1|TRBJ2-7
TGTGCCAGCTCATACGGGACAGGCGGCGGCGAGCAGTACTTC
CASSYGTGGGEQYF
>many|TRBV27|.|TRBJ1-1
TGTGCCAGCAGTTCAGGGAAGCACACTGAAGCTTTCTTT
CASSSGKHTEAFF
>.|TRBV15|.|TRBJ2-2
TGTGCCACCAGCAGAGACCTACTGGGGCGAGGCGGGGAGCTGTTTTTT
CATSRDLLGRGGELFF
>.|TRBV29-1|TRBD2|TRBJ2-3
TGCAGCGTTGAAGACCCACGGGGACTAGCGGGGGGACTAAGCACAGATACGCAGTATTTT
CSVEDPRGLAGGLSTDTQYF
>many|TRBV29-1|TRBD1|TRBJ1-2
TGCAGCGTTGAAGATGACAGGGGGCTTGGCTACACCTTC
CSVEDDRGLGYTF
>many|TRBV7-7|.|TRBJ2-3
TGTGCCAGCAGCTTCACCAACACAGATACGCAGTATTTT
CASSFTNTDTQYF
>few|TRBV9|.|TRBJ2-1
TGTGCCAGCAGCGTAGGTAGCGGACTCTCCTACAATGAGCAGTTCTTC
CASSVGSGLSYNEQFF
>.|TRBV6-5|.|TRBJ1-2
TGTGCCAGCATCGGGGGCTATGGCTACACCTTC
CASIGGYGYTF
>many|TRBV18|.|TRBJ1-4
TGTGCCAGCTCACCACTACATCTGGAAAAACTGTTTTTT
CASSPLHLEKLFF
>many|TRBV27|.|TRBJ2-3
TGTGCCAGCAGTTTTAGCGCGGGCACAGATACGCAGTATTTT
CASSFSAGTDTQYF
>.|TRBV11-2|.|TRBJ1-6
TGTGCCAGCAGCGAGTTGGGGGGGGATAGGACACCCCTCCACTTT
CASSELGGDRTPLHF
>few|TRBV6-2/TRBV6-3|.|TRBJ2-2
TGTGCCAGCAGTTACTCTTCTTGGGTTGCGGCTAGCCCGGCGAACACCGGGGAGCTGTTTTTT
CASSYSSWVAASPANTGELFF
>many|TRBV7-9|.|TRBJ2-1
TGTGCCAGCAGCTTAGGACTCTCGAATGAGCAGTTCTTC
CASSLGLSNEQFF
>few|TRBV6-5|TRBD2|TRBJ2-7
TGTGCCAGCAGTTACTTAGCGGGAGGTTACGAGCAGTACTTC
CASSYLAGGYEQYF
>few|TRBV24-1|TRBD2|TRBJ2-1
TGTGCCACCAGTGATGGGGGACTAGCGATCTACAATGAGCAGTTCTTC
CATSDGGLAIYNEQFF
>.|TRBV28|TRBD1|TRBJ1-5
TGTGCCAGCAGCATGGGACAGGGAGGCAGGACAAATCAGCCCCAGCATTTT
CASSMGQGGRTNQPQHF
>many|TRBV6-5|.|TRBJ1-6
TGTGCCAGCAGTTACAGGGCCTTTAATTCACCCCTCCACTTT
CASSYRAFNSPLHF
>few|TRBV5-1|.|TRBJ1-1
TGCGCCAGCAGCTTCGCACAGAACACTGAAGCTTTCTTT
CASSFAQNTEAFF